These 6 T cell receptor beta chains originate from one sample sequenced in a study of blood T cell repertoires in COVID-19. The data were produced by immunoSEQ multiplex PCR, yet TCRdb's version contains in-frame clones alone and is incomplete. The table shows fewer than 350,000 clones, with about nine tenths occurring only once. The sample taken for sequencing was PBMCs or T cells enriched from blood (not recorded which). The receptor source for this set is a woman aged 40 to 50 who had recovered from COVID-19.

The gene calls are TRBV30 and TRBJ1-6; the match to TRBD1 covers 7 bases. The germline V gene encodes CDR1 GTSNPN and CDR2 SVGIG (reference sequence). J lost 10 bases, V lost 1 base, and 4 bases had no gene match. This CDR3 is built from 13 residues. CDR3 protein: CAWSGQGRSPLHF. CDR3 coding DNA: TGTGCCTGGAGTGGACAGGGAAGGTCACCCCTCCACTTT.

The CDR3, as DNA: TGTGCCAGCAGCTCCTCTTTCGGGGGGGCTCATGAGCAGTACTTC. Protein: CASSSSFGGAHEQYF. This chain joins TRBV7-2 and TRBJ2-7; 8 positions match TRBD2. The trim removed 4 bases at V and 7 bases at J, leaving 12 bases unmatched. CDR3 length: 15 amino acids. Germline-derived CDR1 and CDR2 are SGHTA and FQGNSA. Filled out from reference TRBV7-2 and TRBJ2-7, the complete variable domain reads GAGVSQSPSNKVTEKGKDVELRCDPISGHTALYWYRQSLGQGLEFLIYFQGNSAPDKSGLPSDRFSAERTGGSVSTLTIQRTQQEDSAVYLCASSSSFGGAHEQYFGPGTRLTVT.

The chain joins TRBV10-3 to TRBJ1-1; D remains unclear. This CDR3 comprises 16 residues. In germline, CDR1 is ENHRY, CDR2 SYGVKD. The germline V and J ends were trimmed by 0 bases and 0 bases, with 11 bases remaining between them. CDR3 protein: CAISESRGSMNTEAFF. The CDR3 bases are TGTGCCATCAGTGAGTCCCGGGGTAGCATGAACACTGAAGCTTTCTTT.

The chain carries TRBV7-2 and TRBJ2-3, with TRBD2 matching 12 bases. V was clipped by 1 base and J by 4 bases; unmatched bases: 6. Per germline, CDR1 SGHTA and CDR2 FQGNSA. The CDR3 loop spans 17 amino acids. Here the CDR3 DNA reads TGTGCCAGCAGCTTAGAATTGGCTAGCGGGGGGGCAGATACGCAGTATTTT. Translated: CASSLELASGGADTQYF. Based on the CDR3 plus reference TRBV7-2 and TRBJ2-3, the full variable domain is GAGVSQSPSNKVTEKGKDVELRCDPISGHTALYWYRQSLGQGLEFLIYFQGNSAPDKSGLPSDRFSAERTGGSVSTLTIQRTQQEDSAVYLCASSLELASGGADTQYFGPGTRLTVL.

J is TRBJ1-5 and V is TRBV27; TRBD1 might be the D (6 bases). The germline V and J ends were trimmed by 3 bases and 4 bases, with 25 bases remaining between them. Germline CDR1 MNHEY, CDR2 SMNVEV (reference sequence). The CDR3 has 19 residues. This CDR3 reads CASSFRPTGSSWVNQPQHF. The CDR3, as DNA: TGTGCCAGCAGTTTCCGCCCGACAGGCTCCTCGTGGGTTAATCAGCCCCAGCATTTT.

The chain links TRBV16 to TRBJ1-1; D unresolved. Germline lookup yields CDR1 KGHSY and CDR2 FQNENV. Trimming stripped 2 bases from V and 0 bases from J, with 10 bases between. The CDR3 length is 15 residues. CDR3 region: CASSQIQSMNTEAFF. The DNA of the CDR3 is TGTGCCAGCAGCCAAATACAGAGTATGAACACTGAAGCTTTCTTT.